Detailed here is one T cell receptor (beta chain). Its antigen remains undetermined. Base qualities are not at hand, and no much larger clone is one base apart. This specimen comes from a study of blood T cell repertoires in COVID-19 (dated by TCRdb to the early 2020s). Context from the whole study: Samples covering the acute and convalescent phases of COVID-19 were provided by collaborators in the United States, Italy and Spain. Where available, HLA class I and class II types were obtained from metadata supplied by the sample provider rather than from assay-based typing. The repertoires were made available in a free public database intended to serve as a resource for research on the immune response to SARS-CoV-2. Deeply sampled blood TCRbeta repertoires from subjects exposed to, actively infected with, or recovered from COVID-19 were included in the dataset. The prospective study material was composed of cDNA or gDNA derived from T cells, B-cell-depleted T cells, or PBMCs. A de-identified subject ID, COVID-19 status, age in years and sex were almost always included in the sample metadata. Samples were obtained from the ongoing ImmuneRACE study (first 160 participants) and from 1,254 subjects provided by 6 global collaborators. Results and caveats for the whole study, not just this receptor: The quantity of clinical and demographic metadata differed by source and by participant and was supplied without curation.

Participants in the prospective study were aged roughly 18 to 100 years, lived in under 30 United States geographic areas, and enrolled through a virtual design. To assign participants to cohorts, the prospective study relied on clinical history that participants themselves reported in a screening survey and a study questionnaire. In the prospective study, whole blood, serum and a nasopharyngeal or oropharyngeal swab were collected from each participant by mobile phlebotomists. Over a roughly 2-month period, participants in the prospective study had the option of providing additional blood draws and questionnaires. Before DNA extraction, prospective study blood samples were shipped either frozen or at room temperature. The CDR3 numbers 14 residues from cysteine through phenylalanine. Only CDR3 DNA is held: 42 bases, read in frame from base 1. The germline V gene yields MNHEY for CDR1 and SVGAGI for CDR2. V loses 2 bases of germline sequence and J loses 8 bases, and the interval between the two ends is 15 bases.

The immunoSEQ Assay, a bias-controlled multiplex PCR, was used to amplify TCRbeta CDR3 regions from genomic DNA. In the source study's methods: Within the assay, amplification of reference gene primers was used to estimate how many nucleated cells each sample contained. To quantify the absolute abundance of each unique TCRbeta CDR3 rearrangement, sequence reads were collapsed and filtered. Productive Simpson clonality was computed per sample as the square root of Simpson's diversity index over productive rearrangements. In TCRdb, the immuneACCESS table is reduced to in-frame sequences with V and J assigned. These tables do not hold every clone; where another copy was compared, an unresolved V gene accounts for under half, and the others remain unexplained. V and J calls and clone size are as listed in that table; D and trimming were resolved from the DNA. A total of just over 250,000 clones appear in this sample, around four fifths of them only once. The biggest ten clones account for about 4% of the sample.

Sample: PBMCs or T cells enriched from blood (not recorded which). The clonotype originates from a young man with acute COVID-19. Recombination joined TRBV6-5 with TRBJ1-1; the D gene lacks a confident call. In nucleotides, the sequence is TGTGCCAGCAGTTACGATCGTGCGGTGGAAGAAGCTTTCTTT. Protein translation: CASSYDRAVEEAFF.